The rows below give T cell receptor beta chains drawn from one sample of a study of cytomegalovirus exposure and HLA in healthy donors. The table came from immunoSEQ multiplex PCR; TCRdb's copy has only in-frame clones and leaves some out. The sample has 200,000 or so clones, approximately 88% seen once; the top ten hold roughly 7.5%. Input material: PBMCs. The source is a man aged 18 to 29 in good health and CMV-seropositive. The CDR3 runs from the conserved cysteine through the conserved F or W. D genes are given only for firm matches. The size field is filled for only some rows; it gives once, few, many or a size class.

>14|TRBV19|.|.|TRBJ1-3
CASSITGPGNTIYF
TGTGCCAGTAGTATCACAGGGCCGGGAAACACCATATATTTT
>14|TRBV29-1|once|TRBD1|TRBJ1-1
CSVERGQGHGEAFF
TGCAGCGTTGAACGGGGACAGGGGCATGGAGAAGCTTTCTTT
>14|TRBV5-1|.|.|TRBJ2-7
CASSLGQPSYEQYF
TGCGCCAGCAGCTTGGGACAGCCATCCTACGAGCAGTACTTC
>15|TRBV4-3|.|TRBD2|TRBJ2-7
CASSQDPSGRYEQYF
TGCGCCAGCAGCCAAGATCCTAGCGGGAGATACGAGCAGTACTTC
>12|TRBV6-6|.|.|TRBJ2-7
CASSYPDSEQYF
TGTGCCAGCAGTTACCCGGACAGTGAGCAGTACTTC
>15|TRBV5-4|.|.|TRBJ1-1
CASSPRTGTNTEAFF
TGTGCCAGCAGCCCAAGAACAGGAACGAACACTGAAGCTTTCTTT
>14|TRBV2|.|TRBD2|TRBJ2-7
CASTSGSWSYEQYF
TGTGCCAGCACCAGCGGGAGCTGGTCCTACGAGCAGTACTTC
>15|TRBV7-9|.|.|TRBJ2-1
CASSPRDFPMDEQFF
TGTGCCAGCAGCCCCAGGGATTTCCCTATGGATGAGCAGTTCTTC
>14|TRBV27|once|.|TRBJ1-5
CASGRGYSNQPQHF
TGTGCCAGCGGCAGGGGCTATAGCAATCAGCCCCAGCATTTT
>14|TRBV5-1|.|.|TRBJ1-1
CASSFFQENTEAFF
TGCGCCAGCAGCTTTTTTCAGGAGAACACTGAAGCTTTCTTT